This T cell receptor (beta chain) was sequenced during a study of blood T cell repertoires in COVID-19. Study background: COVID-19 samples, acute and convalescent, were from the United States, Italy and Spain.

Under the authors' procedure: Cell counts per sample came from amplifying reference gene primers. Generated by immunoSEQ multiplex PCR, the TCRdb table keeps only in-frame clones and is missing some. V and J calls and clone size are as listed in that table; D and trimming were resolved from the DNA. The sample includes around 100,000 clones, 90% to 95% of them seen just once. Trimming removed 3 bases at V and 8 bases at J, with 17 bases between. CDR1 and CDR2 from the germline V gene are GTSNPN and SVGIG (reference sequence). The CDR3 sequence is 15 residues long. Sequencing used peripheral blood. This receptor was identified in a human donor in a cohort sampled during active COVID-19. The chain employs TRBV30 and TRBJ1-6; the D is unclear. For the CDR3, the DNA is TGTGCCTGGAGACCCTTCAGGCAGAGGGATTCACCCCTCCACTTT. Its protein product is CAWRPFRQRDSPLHF.